This T cell receptor (beta chain) was sequenced in a study of cytomegalovirus exposure and HLA in healthy donors. The wider study: In an earlier analysis, almost 120 million unique TCR beta sequences were found from some 200 million T cells. Study-wide results and caveats: TRBV6-2, TRBV6-3 and some other V segments were unresolvable in 87-base-pair reads.

With 60 Vbeta and 13 Jbeta primers, the PCR was carried out. Only in-frame clones appear in the TCRdb table, and some are missing; sequencing was by immunoSEQ multiplex PCR. Across tens of thousands of clones, the top ten clones capture approximately 15% of the sample. For this clone: Its target is unknown.

From germline, CDR1 is KGHSH and CDR2 LQKENI. The length of the CDR3 is 15 residues. The V end lost 0 bases, the J end lost 4 bases, and 10 bases lay between the germline ends. The chain employs TRBV18 and TRBJ2-1; D perhaps matches TRBD1 (7 bases). The sequence came from a male donor in good health and CMV-seropositive. Sequenced input: PBMCs. In nucleotides, the CDR3 is TGTGCCAGCTCACCACCGTCAGGGGGGTACAATGAGCAGTTCTTC. Residues: CASSPPSGGYNEQFF.